This T cell receptor (beta chain) was recovered during a study of T cell responses to AZD1222 COVID-19 vaccine. Overall study findings and caveats: Donor demographics were predominantly white British with a female majority; clonal diversity may be underestimated. A rise in Spike-specific TCR breadth and depth followed two AZD1222 doses. Spike as a whole was targeted by vaccine-associated CD4 TCRs, dominant at 160-218 and 743-854. Nearly half of unique spike-specific TCRs reportedly avoided B.1.351 and B.1.1.7 mutated regions.

CDR3 length: 14 residues. Per the germline V gene, CDR1 is SGHRS and CDR2 is YFSETQ. V dropped 0 bases and J dropped 2 bases, with 8 bases sitting between them. Notes on this clone: As yet, its antigen is unknown.

This table comes from immunoSEQ multiplex PCR, and its TCRdb copy is limited to in-frame clones, with some not included. The sample contains 80,000 to 90,000 clones, around nine tenths of which appear only once. The V gene is TRBV5-1, the J gene TRBJ1-2, with a weak D call TRBD1 (6 bases). This clonotype originated in an adult who received the AZD1222 COVID-19 vaccine. Sample: peripheral blood, taken 28 days after the second AZD1222 dose. The CDR3 is CASSLGTANYGYTF. The CDR3 nucleotides read TGCGCCAGCAGCTTGGGGACAGCCAACTATGGCTACACCTTC.